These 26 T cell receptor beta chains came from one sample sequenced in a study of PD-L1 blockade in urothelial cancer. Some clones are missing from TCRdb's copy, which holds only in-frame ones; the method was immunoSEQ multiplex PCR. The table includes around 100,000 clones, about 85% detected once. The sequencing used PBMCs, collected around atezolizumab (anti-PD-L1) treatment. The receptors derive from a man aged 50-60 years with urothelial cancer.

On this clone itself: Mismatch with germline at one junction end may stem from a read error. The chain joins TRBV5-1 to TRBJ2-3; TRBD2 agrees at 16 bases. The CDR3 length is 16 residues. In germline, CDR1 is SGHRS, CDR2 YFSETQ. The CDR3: CASRLGLAGGPDTQYF. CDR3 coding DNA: TGCGCCAGCAGGTTGGGACTAGCGGGGGGGCCAGATACGCAGTATTTT.

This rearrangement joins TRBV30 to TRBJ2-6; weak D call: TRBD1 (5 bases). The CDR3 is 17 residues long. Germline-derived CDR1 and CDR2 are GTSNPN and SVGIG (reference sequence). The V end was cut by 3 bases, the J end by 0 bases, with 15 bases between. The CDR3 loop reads CAWRSGKLSSGANVLTF. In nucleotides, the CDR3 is TGTGCCTGGAGGTCAGGGAAACTTAGCTCTGGGGCCAACGTCCTGACTTTC. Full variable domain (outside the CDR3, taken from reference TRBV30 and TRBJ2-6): SQTIHQWPATLVQPVGSPLSLECTVEGTSNPNLYWYRQAAGRGLQLLFYSVGIGQISSEVPQNLSASRPQDRQFILSSKKLLLSDSGFYLCAWRSGKLSSGANVLTFGAGSRLTVL.

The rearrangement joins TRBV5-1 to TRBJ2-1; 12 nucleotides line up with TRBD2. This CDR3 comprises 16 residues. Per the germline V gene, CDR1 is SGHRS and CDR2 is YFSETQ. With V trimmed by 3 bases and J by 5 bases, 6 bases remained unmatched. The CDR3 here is CASSSTGLAGHNEQFF. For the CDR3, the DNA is TGCGCCAGCAGCTCGACGGGACTAGCGGGCCACAATGAGCAGTTCTTC.

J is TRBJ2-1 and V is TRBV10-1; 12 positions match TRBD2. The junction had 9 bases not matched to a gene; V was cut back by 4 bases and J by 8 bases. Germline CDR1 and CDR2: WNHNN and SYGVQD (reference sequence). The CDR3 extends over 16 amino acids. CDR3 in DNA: TGCGCCAGCAGTGTCTCTGGGGCTAGCGGGAGGGATGAGCAGTTCTTC. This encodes CASSVSGASGRDEQFF.

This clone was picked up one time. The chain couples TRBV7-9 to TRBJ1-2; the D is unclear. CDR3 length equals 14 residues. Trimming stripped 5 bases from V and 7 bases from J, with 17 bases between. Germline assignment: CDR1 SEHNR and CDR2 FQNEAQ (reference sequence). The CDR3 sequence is CASSPGSQKGGYTF. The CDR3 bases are TGTGCCAGCAGCCCCGGGAGTCAAAAGGGTGGCTACACCTTC.

The CDR3, as DNA: TGCGCCAGCAGCCCGCGGGGCTCGGGCACCGGGGAGCTGTTTTTT. Translated, it gives CASSPRGSGTGELFF. The V gene is TRBV5-1, the J gene TRBJ2-2; perhaps TRBD2 as D (6 bases). The V gene lost 4 bases and the J gene lost 4 bases, with 14 bases spanning the gap. CDR1 is SGHRS, CDR2 YFSETQ, per germline. The CDR3 has 15 residues.

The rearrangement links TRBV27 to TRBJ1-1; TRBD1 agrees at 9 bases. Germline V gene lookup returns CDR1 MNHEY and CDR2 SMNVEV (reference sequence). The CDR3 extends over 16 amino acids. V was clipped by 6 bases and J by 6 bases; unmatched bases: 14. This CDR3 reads CASRIRPGQGTAEAFF. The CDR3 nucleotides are TGTGCCAGCAGAATAAGACCGGGACAGGGCACAGCTGAAGCTTTCTTT.

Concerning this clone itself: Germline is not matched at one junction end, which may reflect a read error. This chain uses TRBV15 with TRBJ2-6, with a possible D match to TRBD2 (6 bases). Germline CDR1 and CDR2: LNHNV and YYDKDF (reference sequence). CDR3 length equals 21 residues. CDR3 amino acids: CATSREPRLLQGGTGANVLTF. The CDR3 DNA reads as TGTGCCACCAGCAGAGAACCCCGTCTTCTCCAGGGAGGAACTGGAGCCAACGTCCTGACTTTC.

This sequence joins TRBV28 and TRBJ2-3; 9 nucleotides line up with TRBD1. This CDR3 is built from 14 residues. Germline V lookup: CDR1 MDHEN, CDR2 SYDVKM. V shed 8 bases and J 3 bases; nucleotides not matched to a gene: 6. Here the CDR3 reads CASPPGTGTDTQYF. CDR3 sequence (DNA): TGTGCCAGCCCGCCCGGGACAGGGACAGATACGCAGTATTTT.

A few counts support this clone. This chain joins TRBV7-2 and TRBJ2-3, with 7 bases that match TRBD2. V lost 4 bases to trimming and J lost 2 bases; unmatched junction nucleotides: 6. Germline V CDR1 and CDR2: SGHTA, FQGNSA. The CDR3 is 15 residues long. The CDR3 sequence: CASSSVRGYTDTQYF. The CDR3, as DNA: TGTGCCAGCAGCTCCGTGCGGGGGTACACAGATACGCAGTATTTT.

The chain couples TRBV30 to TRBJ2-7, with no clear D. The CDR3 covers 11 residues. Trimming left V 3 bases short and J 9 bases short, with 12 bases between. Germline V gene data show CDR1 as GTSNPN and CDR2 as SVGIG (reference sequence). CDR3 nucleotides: TGTGCCTGGAGGACTGCAGTTGTGCAGTACTTC. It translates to CAWRTAVVQYF.

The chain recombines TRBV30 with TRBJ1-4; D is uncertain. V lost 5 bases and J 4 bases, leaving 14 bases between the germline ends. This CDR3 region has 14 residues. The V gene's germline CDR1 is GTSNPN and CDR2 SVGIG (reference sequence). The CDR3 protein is CAWGVGGYNEKLFF. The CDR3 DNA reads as TGTGCCTGGGGCGTCGGCGGATATAATGAAAAACTGTTTTTT.

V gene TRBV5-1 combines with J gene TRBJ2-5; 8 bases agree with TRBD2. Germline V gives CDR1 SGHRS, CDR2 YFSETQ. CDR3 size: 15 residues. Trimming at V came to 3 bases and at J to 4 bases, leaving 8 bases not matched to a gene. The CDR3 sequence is CASSYQNSGAETQYF. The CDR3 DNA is TGCGCCAGCAGCTACCAGAATAGCGGGGCAGAGACCCAGTACTTC.

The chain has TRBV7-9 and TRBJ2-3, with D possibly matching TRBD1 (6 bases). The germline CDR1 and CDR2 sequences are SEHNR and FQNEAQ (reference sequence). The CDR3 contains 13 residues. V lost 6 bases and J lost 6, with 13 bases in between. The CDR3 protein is CASRFTGIDTQYF. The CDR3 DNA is TGTGCCAGCAGATTTACAGGGATCGATACGCAGTATTTT.

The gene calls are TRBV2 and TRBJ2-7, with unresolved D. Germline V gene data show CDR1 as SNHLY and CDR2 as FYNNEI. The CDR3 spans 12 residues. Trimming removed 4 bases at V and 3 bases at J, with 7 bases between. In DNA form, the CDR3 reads TGTGCCAGCAGTGTTGGGCGCTACGAGCAGTACTTC. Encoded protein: CASSVGRYEQYF.

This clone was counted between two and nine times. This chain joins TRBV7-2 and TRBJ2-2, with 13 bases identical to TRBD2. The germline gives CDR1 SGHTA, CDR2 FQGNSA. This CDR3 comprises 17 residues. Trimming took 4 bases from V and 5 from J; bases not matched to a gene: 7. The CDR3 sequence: CASSSGTSGIKTGELFF. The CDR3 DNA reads TGTGCCAGCAGCTCCGGGACTAGCGGGATTAAAACCGGGGAGCTGTTTTTT. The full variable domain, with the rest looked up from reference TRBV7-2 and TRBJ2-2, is GAGVSQSPSNKVTEKGKDVELRCDPISGHTALYWYRQSLGQGLEFLIYFQGNSAPDKSGLPSDRFSAERTGGSVSTLTIQRTQQEDSAVYLCASSSGTSGIKTGELFFGEGSRLTVL.

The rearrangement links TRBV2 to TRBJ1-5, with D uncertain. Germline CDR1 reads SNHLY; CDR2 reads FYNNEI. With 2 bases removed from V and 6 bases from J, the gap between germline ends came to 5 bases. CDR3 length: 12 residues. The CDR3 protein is CASSEYGQPQHF. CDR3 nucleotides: TGTGCCAGCAGTGAATACGGTCAGCCCCAGCATTTT. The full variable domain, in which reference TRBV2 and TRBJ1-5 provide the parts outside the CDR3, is EPEVTQTPSHQVTQMGQEVILRCVPISNHLYFYWYRQILGQKVEFLVSFYNNEISEKSEIFDDQFSVERPDGSNFTLKIRSTKLEDSAMYFCASSEYGQPQHFGDGTRLSIL.

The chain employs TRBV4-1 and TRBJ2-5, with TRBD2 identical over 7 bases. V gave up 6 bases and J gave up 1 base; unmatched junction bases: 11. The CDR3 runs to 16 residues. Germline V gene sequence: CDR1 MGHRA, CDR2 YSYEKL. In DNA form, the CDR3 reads TGCGCCAGCAGTTGGGATCCAGCGGGACTCCAAGAGACCCAGTACTTC. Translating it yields CASSWDPAGLQETQYF.

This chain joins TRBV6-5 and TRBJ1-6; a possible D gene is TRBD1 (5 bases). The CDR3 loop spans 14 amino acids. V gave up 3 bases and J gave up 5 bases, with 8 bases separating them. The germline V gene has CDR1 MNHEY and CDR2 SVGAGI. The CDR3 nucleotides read TGTGCCAGCAGTTATACAGGCAATAATTCACCCCTCCACTTT. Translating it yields CASSYTGNNSPLHF.

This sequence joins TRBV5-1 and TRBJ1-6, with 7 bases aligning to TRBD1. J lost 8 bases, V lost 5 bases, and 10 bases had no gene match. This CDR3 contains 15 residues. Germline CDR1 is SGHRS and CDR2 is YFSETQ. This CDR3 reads CASRDPGQRYSPLHF. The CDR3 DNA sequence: TGCGCCAGCAGAGACCCGGGACAGAGATATTCACCCCTCCACTTT.

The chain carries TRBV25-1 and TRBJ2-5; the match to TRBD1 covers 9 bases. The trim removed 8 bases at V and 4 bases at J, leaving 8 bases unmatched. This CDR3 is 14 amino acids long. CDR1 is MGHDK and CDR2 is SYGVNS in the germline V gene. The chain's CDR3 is CASQIPGQGETQYF. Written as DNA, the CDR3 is TGTGCCAGCCAAATACCGGGACAGGGAGAGACCCAGTACTTC.

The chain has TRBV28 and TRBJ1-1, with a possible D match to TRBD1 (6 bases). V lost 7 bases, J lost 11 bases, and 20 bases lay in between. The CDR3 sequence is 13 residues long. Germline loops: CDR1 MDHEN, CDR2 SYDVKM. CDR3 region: CASISGSTGMAFF. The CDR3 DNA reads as TGTGCCAGCATCTCGGGATCGACAGGAATGGCTTTCTTT. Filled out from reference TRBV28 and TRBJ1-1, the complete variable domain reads DVKVTQSSRYLVKRTGEKVFLECVQDMDHENMFWYRQDPGLGLRLIYFSYDVKMKEKGDIPEGYSVSREKKERFSLILESASTNQTSMYLCASISGSTGMAFFGQGTRLTVV.

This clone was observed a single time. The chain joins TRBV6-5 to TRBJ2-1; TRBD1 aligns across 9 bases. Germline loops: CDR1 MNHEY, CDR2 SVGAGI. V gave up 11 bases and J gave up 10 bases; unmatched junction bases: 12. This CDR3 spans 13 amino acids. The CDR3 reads CAPTGTGIFEQFF. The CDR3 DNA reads TGTGCCCCAACCGGGACAGGGATTTTCGAGCAGTTCTTC.

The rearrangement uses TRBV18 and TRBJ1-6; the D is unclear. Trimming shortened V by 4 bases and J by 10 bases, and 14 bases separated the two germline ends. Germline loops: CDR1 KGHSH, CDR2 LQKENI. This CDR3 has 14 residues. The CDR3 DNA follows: TGTGCCAGCTCACTAGCCGGGGAGAGATCACCCCTCCACTTT. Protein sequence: CASSLAGERSPLHF.

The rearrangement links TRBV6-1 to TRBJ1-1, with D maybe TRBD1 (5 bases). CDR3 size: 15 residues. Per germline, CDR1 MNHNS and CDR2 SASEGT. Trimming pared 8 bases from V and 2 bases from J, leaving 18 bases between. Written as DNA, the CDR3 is TGTGCCAGCCGCTCGCGGAGGGGCGGTAACACTGAAGCTTTCTTT. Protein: CASRSRRGGNTEAFF.

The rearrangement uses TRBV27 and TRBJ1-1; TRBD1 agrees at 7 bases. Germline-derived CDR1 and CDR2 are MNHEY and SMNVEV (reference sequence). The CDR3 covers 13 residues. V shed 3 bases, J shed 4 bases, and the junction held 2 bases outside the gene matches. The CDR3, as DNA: TGTGCCAGCAGTTTTTCAGGGGGCACTGAAGCTTTCTTT. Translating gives CASSFSGGTEAFF.